The clone carrying this T cell receptor beta chain came up a few times. The antigen remains undetermined. This sample stems from a study of cytomegalovirus exposure and HLA in healthy donors. Whole-study context: From 190 million or so T cells, an earlier analysis saw some 120 million unique TCR beta sequences. Broader study findings: Sequencing artifact likely explains a cluster of highly shared sequence variants.

13 Jbeta primers and 60 Vbeta primers were used for the PCR. Produced via immunoSEQ multiplex PCR; TCRdb's table is partial and in-frame only. In the table there are around 200,000 clones, about 89% of which are singletons. V was pared by 2 bases and J by 2 bases, with 12 bases between. Germline V CDR1 and CDR2: SGHRS, YFSETQ. CDR3 length: 15 residues. The specimen was PBMCs. The TCR was taken from a young woman in good health and CMV-seronegative. This chain uses TRBV5-1 with TRBJ2-3, with D possibly being TRBD2 (6 bases). DNA for the CDR3: TGCGCCAGCAGCTTAGCGGCGGGACCCACAGATACGCAGTATTTT. Residues: CASSLAAGPTDTQYF. Looking up the rest from reference TRBV5-1 and TRBJ2-3 gives the full variable domain: KAGVTQTPRYLIKTRGQQVTLSCSPISGHRSVSWYQQTPGQGLQFLFEYFSETQRNKGNFPGRFSGRQFSNSRSEMNVSTLELGDSALYLCASSLAAGPTDTQYFGPGTRLTVL.